The clone carrying this TCR beta chain was detected only once. Its antigen is unknown. V lost 5 bases, J lost 1 base, and 5 bases lay in between. The CDR3 is made up of 12 amino acids. CDR1 and CDR2 (germline): MDHEN, SYDVKM. This record belongs to a study of cytomegalovirus exposure and HLA in healthy donors. 13 Jbeta primers and 60 Vbeta primers were used for the PCR. The protocol was immunoSEQ multiplex PCR, while the TCRdb copy is restricted to in-frame clones and leaves out a portion. The profile shows over 150,000 clones, around 76% of them singletons. The study's findings and limits: Presence/absence analyses treated sequencing depth as roughly uniform across donors. Cytomegalovirus association was assigned to 150 to 200 TCR beta chains. Available immune exposure information was restricted to CMV serostatus only.

The chain employs TRBV28 and TRBJ1-1; D gene unclear. The material sequenced was PBMCs. The receptor's source is a girl aged 10-17 years in good health and CMV-seropositive. The CDR3 reads CASSTTNTEAFF. CDR3 nucleotide sequence: TGTGCCAGCAGTACAACGAACACTGAAGCTTTCTTT.